The sequence of this T cell receptor beta chain was determined in a study of cytomegalovirus exposure and HLA in healthy donors. Overall study context: Membership in the Caucasian-associated ancestry cluster was found for 81% of 350 to 450 genotyped donors.

Use of 60 Vbeta and 13 Jbeta primers characterized the PCR. Profiled with immunoSEQ multiplex PCR; TCRdb holds only in-frame clones, not every one. The profile shows about 200,000 clones, 75% to 90% of them singletons. This clone was seen a handful of times. The antigen remains unidentified. Whole-study findings and limits: HLA-A and HLA-B allele assignments for most subjects were reportedly predicted accurately using TCR beta sequences. Reports showed the classifier diagnosing cytomegalovirus status with high specificity and sensitivity.

All the people who gave samples were healthy bone marrow donors. Trimming cost V 7 bases and J 3 bases; bases outside gene matches: 8. The CDR3 runs to 13 residues. Germline V gene lookup returns CDR1 SQVTM and CDR2 ANQGSEA. This TCR was sampled from a man under 40 in good health and CMV-seronegative. The V call is TRBV29-1, the J call TRBJ1-2, with 7 bases aligning to TRBD1. Material for sequencing was PBMCs. In DNA, the CDR3 is TGCAGCGCCCCTAATACAGGGGACTATGGCTACACCTTC. Protein: CSAPNTGDYGYTF.